A single sample is the source of the 19 T cell receptor beta chains below, sequenced in a study of identifying expanded T cells in peripheral blood. TCRdb keeps only in-frame clones here, not all; method: immunoSEQ multiplex PCR. The table has about 81,000 clones, about four fifths seen once; the top ten hold about 20%. Sequencing was carried out using blood. These receptor sequences come from a person between 18 and 70 years old in good health.

The genes are TRBV29-1 and TRBJ2-2, with D possibly matching TRBD1 (5 bases). The V end lost 6 bases, the J end lost 6 bases, and 14 bases lay between the germline ends. Germline lookup yields CDR1 SQVTM and CDR2 ANQGSEA. The CDR3 runs 13 residues. The CDR3 here is CSVRTQGSGELFF. CDR3 DNA: TGCAGCGTGCGTACCCAGGGTTCCGGGGAGCTGTTTTTT.

The rearrangement uses TRBV6-1 and TRBJ1-2; D possibly corresponds to TRBD1 (5 bases). The CDR3 length is 13 residues. Per the germline V gene, CDR1 is MNHNS and CDR2 is SASEGT. V lost 6 bases and J 4 bases, leaving 12 bases between the germline ends. The CDR3 region is CASRDPGTYGYTF. CDR3 nucleotides: TGTGCCAGCAGAGATCCAGGGACCTATGGCTACACCTTC.

The rearrangement links TRBV18 to TRBJ2-3, with D unclear. The ends were cut back, 4 bases at V and 1 base at J, with 12 bases in the middle. The CDR3 is made up of 15 amino acids. Germline-derived CDR1 and CDR2 are KGHSH and LQKENI. The CDR3 DNA follows: TGTGCCAGCTCACAACTACCCCACGGCACAGATACGCAGTATTTT. This gives the protein CASSQLPHGTDTQYF.

The V and J genes are TRBV5-1 and TRBJ2-1, with D possibly being TRBD1 (6 bases). The length of the CDR3 is 15 residues. Trimming shortened V by 0 bases and J by 2 bases, and 9 bases separated the two germline ends. Looked up from germline, CDR1 is SGHRS and CDR2 is YFSETQ. CDR3 loop: CASSLARTAYNEQFF. The CDR3 region has the DNA TGCGCCAGCAGCTTGGCCCGGACAGCCTACAATGAGCAGTTCTTC.

The chain carries TRBV29-1 and TRBJ2-5, with 8 nucleotides matching TRBD2. Looked up from germline, CDR1 is SQVTM and CDR2 is ANQGSEA. The CDR3 contains 16 residues. The V gene end was trimmed by 2 bases and the J gene end by 1 base; junction bases not matched to a gene: 9. The CDR3 protein is CSVENPAGASQETQYF. The CDR3, as DNA: TGCAGCGTTGAAAACCCAGCGGGAGCTTCCCAAGAGACCCAGTACTTC.

The chain combines TRBV9 with TRBJ1-1; D gene uncertain. V was pared by 0 bases and J by 6 bases, with 9 bases between. CDR3 length equals 13 residues. Looked up from germline, CDR1 is SGDLS and CDR2 is YYNGEE. CDR3 residues: CASSVVGSAEAFF. The DNA for the CDR3 is TGTGCCAGCAGCGTAGTGGGGTCTGCTGAAGCTTTCTTT.

This chain joins TRBV4-1 and TRBJ2-5; 7 bases agree with TRBD2. With V trimmed by 1 base and J by 1 base, 0 bases remained unmatched. The germline CDR1 and CDR2 sequences are MGHRA and YSYEKL. The CDR3 consists of 14 residues. This CDR3 reads CASSQGLAQETQYF. The DNA of the CDR3 is TGCGCCAGCAGCCAAGGACTAGCCCAAGAGACCCAGTACTTC.

On this clone itself: This sample also contains other DNA sequences that code for the same CDR3. The rearrangement uses TRBV20-1 and TRBJ2-1; D remains ambiguous. V lost 5 bases and J 0 bases, leaving 2 bases between the germline ends. Germline V gives CDR1 DFQATT, CDR2 SNEGSKA (reference sequence). The length of the CDR3 is 11 residues. CDR3 coding DNA: TGCAGTGCTTCCTCCTACAATGAGCAGTTCTTC. The encoded protein is CSASSYNEQFF.

The chain couples TRBV28 to TRBJ1-2; maybe TRBD1 (5 bases). Looked up from germline, CDR1 is MDHEN and CDR2 is SYDVKM. V lost 3 bases and J lost 1, with 9 bases in between. This CDR3 is 14 amino acids long. Written as DNA, the CDR3 is TGTGCCAGCAGTTTCCCAGGGAATAACTATGGCTACACCTTC. It specifies CASSFPGNNYGYTF.

V gene TRBV30 combines with J gene TRBJ1-2; no definite D call. Germline CDR1 GTSNPN, CDR2 SVGIG (reference sequence). V was trimmed by 1 base and J by 4 bases, leaving 13 bases between them. The CDR3 covers 14 residues. The CDR3 nucleotides read TGTGCCTGGAGTGGGGCAGGACCTTTCTATGGCTACACCTTC. This codes for CAWSGAGPFYGYTF.

J is TRBJ1-3 and V is TRBV9; D is possibly TRBD1 (5 bases). V lost 3 bases and J lost 0, with 10 bases in between. The CDR3 has 15 residues. Looked up from germline, CDR1 is SGDLS and CDR2 is YYNGEE. As DNA, the CDR3 is TGTGCCAGCAGCGCACAGGAGATCTCTGGAAACACCATATATTTT. It codes for CASSAQEISGNTIYF.

The chain links TRBV4-3 to TRBJ2-1, with 7 bases identical to TRBD2. Germline V lookup: CDR1 LGHNA, CDR2 YSLEER. The CDR3 length is 16 residues. Trimming at V came to 2 bases and at J to 4 bases, leaving 8 bases not matched to a gene. The CDR3 bases are TGCGCCAGCAGCCAAATTTGGGCGGGAGCTTACAATGAGCAGTTCTTC. This encodes CASSQIWAGAYNEQFF.

The chain employs TRBV10-2 and TRBJ2-3; D is perhaps TRBD2 (5 bases). Germline CDR1 reads WSHSY; CDR2 reads SAAADI. This CDR3 region has 15 residues. The ends were cut back, 3 bases at V and 3 bases at J, with 13 bases in the middle. In DNA, the CDR3 is TGCGCCAGCAGTGATCGACGGAGAGGGACAGATACGCAGTATTTT. This codes for CASSDRRRGTDTQYF.

The chain links TRBV5-1 to TRBJ2-2; D might be TRBD2 (6 bases). The germline V gene has CDR1 SGHRS and CDR2 YFSETQ. The length of the CDR3 is 14 residues. V was trimmed by 9 bases and J by 2 bases, leaving 14 bases between them. CDR3 sequence: CATQVGGNTGELFF. The CDR3, as DNA: TGCGCCACCCAAGTGGGAGGAAACACCGGGGAGCTGTTTTTT. Looking up the rest from reference TRBV5-1 and TRBJ2-2 gives the full variable domain: KAGVTQTPRYLIKTRGQQVTLSCSPISGHRSVSWYQQTPGQGLQFLFEYFSETQRNKGNFPGRFSGRQFSNSRSEMNVSTLELGDSALYLCATQVGGNTGELFFGEGSRLTVL.

This clone was observed a single time. The rearrangement joins TRBV7-2 to TRBJ2-1; TRBD2 is a possible D gene (6 bases). The V gene lost 1 base and the J gene lost 4 bases, with 14 bases spanning the gap. The germline V gene has CDR1 SGHTA and CDR2 FQGNSA. CDR3 length: 16 residues. The CDR3 loop is CASSLDTGGWYNEQFF. In nucleotides, the CDR3 is TGTGCCAGCAGCTTAGACACTGGAGGGTGGTACAATGAGCAGTTCTTC.

The CDR3 nucleotides are TGTGCCAGCAGTCTAGCGGCCCAATACAATGAGCAGTTCTTC. This translates into CASSLAAQYNEQFF. V usage is TRBV11-1 and J usage is TRBJ2-1; 7 bases line up with TRBD2. CDR1 is SGHAT, CDR2 FQDESV, per germline (reference sequence). V was pared by 6 bases and J by 4 bases, with 6 bases of the junction left unmatched. The CDR3 sequence is 14 residues long.

The chain carries TRBV2 and TRBJ2-7; possibly TRBD1 or TRBD2 for D (6 bases each). Germline CDR1 reads SNHLY; CDR2 reads FYNNEI. Trimming removed 2 bases from V and 3 bases from J, with 11 bases in between. This CDR3 has 14 amino acids. CDR3 region: CASSESRGGYEQYF. CDR3 bases: TGTGCCAGCAGTGAAAGCAGGGGAGGCTACGAGCAGTACTTC. The full variable domain, completed using reference TRBV2 and TRBJ2-7, is EPEVTQTPSHQVTQMGQEVILRCVPISNHLYFYWYRQILGQKVEFLVSFYNNEISEKSEIFDDQFSVERPDGSNFTLKIRSTKLEDSAMYFCASSESRGGYEQYFGPGTRLTVT.

The chain employs TRBV28 and TRBJ2-1, with TRBD2 matching over 7 bases. Unmatched junction bases numbered 5, after V lost 5 bases and J lost 4 bases. Germline CDR1 is MDHEN and CDR2 is SYDVKM. This CDR3 region has 14 residues. The CDR3 nucleotides are TGTGCCAGCAGTCGACTAGCCCGGTACAATGAGCAGTTCTTC. Its translation is CASSRLARYNEQFF.

The CDR3 nucleotides are TGTGCCAGCAGTGAATCGGGCAGGTCCAATGAGCAGTTCTTC. This codes for CASSESGRSNEQFF. V gene TRBV25-1 combines with J gene TRBJ2-1; D call uncertain. The CDR3 extends over 14 amino acids. The germline V and J ends were trimmed by 1 base and 6 bases, with 10 bases remaining between them. CDR1 is MGHDK and CDR2 is SYGVNS in the germline V gene.